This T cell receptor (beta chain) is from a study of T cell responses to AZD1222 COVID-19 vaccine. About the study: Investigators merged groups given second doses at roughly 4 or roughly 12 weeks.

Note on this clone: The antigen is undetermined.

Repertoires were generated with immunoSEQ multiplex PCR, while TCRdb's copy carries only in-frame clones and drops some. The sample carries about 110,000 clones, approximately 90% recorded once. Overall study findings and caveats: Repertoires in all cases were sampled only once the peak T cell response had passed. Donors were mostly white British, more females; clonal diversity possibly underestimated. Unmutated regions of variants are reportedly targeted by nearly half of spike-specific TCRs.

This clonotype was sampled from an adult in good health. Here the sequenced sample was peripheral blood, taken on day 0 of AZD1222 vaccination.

Here the CDR3 reads CASSPHRGGRNTEAFF. The CDR3 DNA reads as TGCGCCAGCAGCCCCCACCGGGGGGGCAGGAACACTGAAGCTTTCTTT. The V and J genes are TRBV5-1 and TRBJ1-1, with D possibly being TRBD1 (6 bases). The V end was cut by 4 bases, the J end by 1 base, with 17 bases between. CDR3 size: 16 residues. The germline V gene encodes CDR1 SGHRS and CDR2 YFSETQ.